This TCR beta chain appears in the sequencing data of a study of immune cell composition in non-small cell lung cancer. Clones were read by immunoSEQ multiplex PCR, and TCRdb kept only the in-frame ones, dropping some. Of some 3,100 clones listed, about three quarters are singletons. The normal lung sample lay at least 3 cm, and maximally far, from the tumour. Trimming at V came to 5 bases and at J to 0 bases, leaving 10 bases not matched to a gene. The CDR3 sequence is 16 residues long. In germline, CDR1 is MDHEN, CDR2 SYDVKM. These data were also filed under a second study, of CD4 T cells in lung cancer. As reported in that work: Blood T cells were screened for responses to candidate mutation neoepitopes.

The sequenced sample was non-adjacent lung tissue. The chain uses TRBV28 and TRBJ2-7; 7 nucleotides align to TRBD2. The sequence was collected from a human donor with non-small cell lung cancer. The CDR3 region has the DNA TGTGCCAGCAGTCCTTTCGGCGGGACTACCTCCTACGAGCAGTACTTC. Translating it yields CASSPFGGTTSYEQYF.